This is a list of T cell receptor beta chains from one sample in a study of immune evolution from preneoplasia to lung adenocarcinoma. Using immunoSEQ multiplex PCR, the repertoire was profiled, and TCRdb retains in-frame clones only, with some absent. The data contain a few thousand clones, more than 60% of them singletons. Sequencing was carried out using FFPE adjacent normal lung tissue. The receptor set was obtained from a person aged 55-79 years with lung adenocarcinoma. Both conserved end residues are part of each CDR3. D genes are given only for firm matches. Clone sizes are given selectively: once, few, many, or a class where the clone is expanded.

D gene: NA; J gene: TRBJ1-1; clone size: once; V gene: TRBV11-3; CDR3 DNA: TGTGCCAGCAGCTTATCAGAGGCGGCTGAAGCTTTCTTT; CDR3 protein: CASSLSEAAEAFF
D gene: NA; J gene: TRBJ1-1; clone size: NA; V gene: TRBV5-4; CDR3 DNA: TGTGCCAGCAGCTTGGGTCCAGGGACTACAATGAACACTGAAGCTTTCTTT; CDR3 protein: CASSLGPGTTMNTEAFF
D gene: NA; J gene: TRBJ1-1; clone size: NA; V gene: TRBV7-9; CDR3 DNA: TGTGCCAGCAGCTACGGACAGTATGAAGCTTTCTTT; CDR3 protein: CASSYGQYEAFF
D gene: TRBD2; J gene: TRBJ2-5; clone size: NA; V gene: TRBV28; CDR3 DNA: TGTGCCAGCAGTCCCCCCCGTAGCGGGGTCCAAGAGACCCAGTACTTC; CDR3 protein: CASSPPRSGVQETQYF
D gene: NA; J gene: TRBJ1-4; clone size: NA; V gene: TRBV18; CDR3 DNA: TGTGCCAGCTCACCTGAGGGATTGTTTAATGAAAAACTGTTTTTT; CDR3 protein: CASSPEGLFNEKLFF
D gene: NA; J gene: TRBJ1-1; clone size: few; V gene: TRBV7-9; CDR3 DNA: TGTGCCAGCACCGGGGCGGCAGCTATGAACACTGAAGCTTTCTTT; CDR3 protein: CASTGAAAMNTEAFF
D gene: NA; J gene: TRBJ2-2; clone size: NA; V gene: TRBV5-1; CDR3 DNA: TGCGCCAGCAGCTGGTCTAGCGCCACCGGGGAGCTGTTTTTT; CDR3 protein: CASSWSSATGELFF
D gene: NA; J gene: TRBJ2-2; clone size: NA; V gene: TRBV30; CDR3 DNA: TGTGCCTGGAGGCATCCCCAGGGGATCGGGGAGCTGTTTTTT; CDR3 protein: CAWRHPQGIGELFF
D gene: NA; J gene: TRBJ1-2; clone size: NA; V gene: TRBV5-1; CDR3 DNA: TGCGCCAGCAGCCTCGGATCGACCGAGAACTATGGCTACACCTTC; CDR3 protein: CASSLGSTENYGYTF
D gene: NA; J gene: TRBJ2-2; clone size: NA; V gene: TRBV5-1; CDR3 DNA: TGCGCCAGCAGCTCATACGGGGTAGACCACACCGGGGAGCTGTTTTTT; CDR3 protein: CASSSYGVDHTGELFF
D gene: NA; J gene: TRBJ2-3; clone size: few; V gene: TRBV7-2; CDR3 DNA: TGTGCCAGCAGCTTAGCGCGTACGTACACAGATACGCAGTATTTT; CDR3 protein: CASSLARTYTDTQYF
D gene: NA; J gene: TRBJ1-6; clone size: NA; V gene: TRBV19; CDR3 DNA: TGTGCCAGTAGTGTCCGGGACACCTTCGGAAGTGGATATAATTCACCCCTCCACTTT; CDR3 protein: CASSVRDTFGSGYNSPLHF
D gene: NA; J gene: TRBJ2-7; clone size: NA; V gene: TRBV28; CDR3 DNA: TGTGCCAGCAGTTTACAAGGATTCTCCTACGAGCAGTACTTC; CDR3 protein: CASSLQGFSYEQYF
D gene: NA; J gene: TRBJ1-4; clone size: NA; V gene: TRBV12-5; CDR3 DNA: TGTGCTAGTGGTTTGACTCCTGGTGAAAAACTGTTTTTT; CDR3 protein: CASGLTPGEKLFF
D gene: NA; J gene: TRBJ1-1; clone size: NA; V gene: TRBV6-5; CDR3 DNA: TGTGCCAGCATAGGGCAGATCGGCACTGAAGCTTTCTTT; CDR3 protein: CASIGQIGTEAFF
D gene: TRBD1; J gene: TRBJ1-2; clone size: NA; V gene: TRBV7-9; CDR3 DNA: TGTGCCAGCAGCCCAGGGACAGGGGTCCTTTATGGCTACACCTTC; CDR3 protein: CASSPGTGVLYGYTF
D gene: TRBD2; J gene: TRBJ2-3; clone size: NA; V gene: TRBV4-2; CDR3 DNA: TGTGCCAGCAGCCAAGATTATAGCGGGGGGTTGGGAGGTACGCAGTATTTT; CDR3 protein: CASSQDYSGGLGGTQYF
D gene: NA; J gene: TRBJ1-2; clone size: NA; V gene: TRBV18; CDR3 DNA: TGTGCCAGCTCACCACCGCGGAACTATGGCTACACCTTC; CDR3 protein: CASSPPRNYGYTF
D gene: TRBD2; J gene: TRBJ2-3; clone size: few; V gene: TRBV2; CDR3 DNA: TGTGCCAGCAGAAGAGCGGGGAGGGACGCAGATACGCAGTATTTT; CDR3 protein: CASRRAGRDADTQYF
D gene: NA; J gene: TRBJ2-7; clone size: NA; V gene: TRBV10-1; CDR3 DNA: TGCGCCAGACCTCCCGGGACGGACCCCTACGAGCAGTACTTC; CDR3 protein: CARPPGTDPYEQYF
D gene: TRBD2; J gene: TRBJ2-3; clone size: NA; V gene: TRBV11-2; CDR3 DNA: TGTGCCAGCAGCCCGGCCCTAGCGGGGCTAGCCACAGATACGCAGTATTTT; CDR3 protein: CASSPALAGLATDTQYF
D gene: NA; J gene: TRBJ1-5; clone size: NA; V gene: TRBV7-2; CDR3 DNA: TGTGCCAGCAGCTTCGCAGGGATTCTCGATCAGCCCCAGCATTTT; CDR3 protein: CASSFAGILDQPQHF
D gene: NA; J gene: TRBJ1-1; clone size: large; V gene: TRBV6-1; CDR3 DNA: TGTGCCAGCAGTGAAAGGGGCGGGGGGGACACTGAAGCTTTCTTT; CDR3 protein: CASSERGGGDTEAFF
D gene: NA; J gene: TRBJ1-1; clone size: NA; V gene: TRBV30; CDR3 DNA: TGTGCCTGGAGTGTAATCTACGGGATGAGCACTGAAGCTTTCTTT; CDR3 protein: CAWSVIYGMSTEAFF
D gene: NA; J gene: TRBJ2-7; clone size: NA; V gene: TRBV7-9; CDR3 DNA: TGTGCCAGCAGCCCACCCGCAGGGACCTCGGGGGAGCAGTACTTC; CDR3 protein: CASSPPAGTSGEQYF
D gene: NA; J gene: TRBJ1-2; clone size: once; V gene: TRBV27; CDR3 DNA: TGTGCCAGCAGTTTAAACGAGGGGACCTATGGCTACACCTTC; CDR3 protein: CASSLNEGTYGYTF
D gene: NA; J gene: TRBJ1-5; clone size: once; V gene: TRBV5-1; CDR3 DNA: TGCGCCAGCAGCTTGGCCACCATCGGCAATCAGCCCCAGCATTTT; CDR3 protein: CASSLATIGNQPQHF
D gene: NA; J gene: TRBJ1-4; clone size: NA; V gene: TRBV6-5; CDR3 DNA: TGTGCCAGCAGTTATTCGATGAATGAAAAACTGTTTTTT; CDR3 protein: CASSYSMNEKLFF
D gene: TRBD1; J gene: TRBJ2-7; clone size: few; V gene: TRBV27; CDR3 DNA: TGTGCCAGCAGCGCGGAGACAGGGAGCTCCTACGAGCAGTACTTC; CDR3 protein: CASSAETGSSYEQYF